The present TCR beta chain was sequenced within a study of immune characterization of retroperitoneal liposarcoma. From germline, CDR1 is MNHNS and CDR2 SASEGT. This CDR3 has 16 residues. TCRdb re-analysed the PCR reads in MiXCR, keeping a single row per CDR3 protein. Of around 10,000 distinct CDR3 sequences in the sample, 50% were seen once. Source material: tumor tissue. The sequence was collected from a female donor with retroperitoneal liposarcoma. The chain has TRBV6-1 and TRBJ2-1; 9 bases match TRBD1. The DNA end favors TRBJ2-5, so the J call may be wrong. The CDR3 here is CASSAAHGTGIKTQYF. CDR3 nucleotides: TGTGCCAGCAGTGCAGCGCACGGGACAGGGATTAAGACCCAGTACTTC.